This passage covers 24 T cell receptor beta chains from one sample sequenced in a study of regulatory T cells in long-lasting Graves disease. Sample time point: newly diagnosed GD, antithyroid drugs for less than 3 months. RNA extracted from PBMCs served as the sequencing template. Arm-PCR of CDR3 regions with iRepertoire HTBI primers generated TCR beta libraries. TCRdb recomputed calls from the multiplex PCR reads with MiXCR, one row per CDR3 protein. The sample shows about 540,000 distinct CDR3 sequences, around an eighth of them seen only once. The same specimen was also included in a second study, on T cells in Graves' hyperthyroidism and ophthalmopathy.

Here the sequenced sample was peripheral blood mononuclear cells (PBMCs), taken at new diagnosis, from a patient treated with antithyroid drugs. The receptors stem from a man under 40 with Graves disease.

This clonotype was recorded a few times. The rearrangement joins TRBV5-1 to TRBJ2-7; 14 nucleotides match TRBD2. The junction had 9 bases not matched to a gene; V was cut back by 6 bases and J by 7 bases. The CDR3 consists of 15 residues. CDR1 is SGHRS, CDR2 YFSETQ, per germline. CDR3 bases: TGCGCCAGCAATGCCGGGACTAGCGGGAGTCAGGAGCAGTACTTC. Translating it yields CASNAGTSGSQEQYF. The whole variable domain, filled in from reference TRBV5-1 and TRBJ2-7, reads KAGVTQTPRYLIKTRGQQVTLSCSPISGHRSVSWYQQTPGQGLQFLFEYFSETQRNKGNFPGRFSGRQFSNSRSEMNVSTLELGDSALYLCASNAGTSGSQEQYFGPGTRLTVT.

This clonotype appeared many times. CDR3 in DNA: TGTGCCAGCAGTTTAGAGAGGGGCTATAATTCACCCCTCCACTTT. Translating it yields CASSLERGYNSPLHF. The V gene is TRBV12-3 or TRBV12-4, the J gene TRBJ1-6, with a possible D match to TRBD1 (5 bases). This CDR3 contains 15 residues. V lost 1 base and J 3 bases, leaving 7 bases between the germline ends.

J is TRBJ2-7 and V is TRBV2; 8 nucleotides agree with TRBD1. The CDR3 runs 12 residues. In germline, CDR1 is SNHLY, CDR2 FYNNEI. J lost 7 bases, V lost 8 bases, and 7 bases had no gene match. CDR3: CASSGGAGEQYF. For the CDR3, the DNA is TGTGCCAGCTCAGGGGGCGCGGGGGAGCAGTACTTC.

This chain connects TRBV10-3 to TRBJ1-5; 10 bases are shared with TRBD1. Germline-derived CDR1 and CDR2 are ENHRY and SYGVKD. The trim removed 6 bases at V and 0 bases at J, leaving 5 bases unmatched. This CDR3 comprises 16 residues. In DNA form, the CDR3 reads TGTGCCATCAGCGGGACAGGGGCGAATAGCAATCAGCCCCAGCATTTT. Translation gives CAISGTGANSNQPQHF.

This clonotype appeared many times. The chain recombines TRBV11-2 with TRBJ2-1; TRBD2 matches 10 bases. Germline V CDR1 and CDR2: SGHAT, FQNNGV. Trimming removed 0 bases from V and 4 bases from J; junction bases left unmatched: 3. The CDR3 runs to 16 residues. The CDR3 is CASSLEGLAPYNEQFF. The CDR3, as DNA: TGTGCCAGCAGCTTAGAGGGACTAGCGCCTTACAATGAGCAGTTCTTC.

Ten or more counts support this clonotype. V is TRBV20-1 and J is TRBJ2-3; 8 positions match TRBD2. The CDR3 has 15 amino acids. Unmatched junction bases numbered 12, after V lost 5 bases and J lost 5 bases. Germline V gene sequence: CDR1 DFQATT, CDR2 SNEGSKA (reference sequence). The CDR3 DNA reads TGCAGTGCTCCTCCGGGACTAGTTTTAAAAGATACGCAGTATTTT. This sequence encodes CSAPPGLVLKDTQYF.

This clonotype was counted at least ten times. The gene calls are TRBV27 and TRBJ2-5; 7 nucleotides agree with TRBD2. V lost 3 bases and J lost 3; bases outside the gene matches: 7. CDR1 and CDR2 (germline): MNHEY, SMNVEV (reference sequence). The CDR3 is 15 residues long. CDR3 residues: CASSFQPRGEETQYF. The DNA of the CDR3 is TGTGCCAGCAGTTTCCAACCACGGGGGGAAGAGACCCAGTACTTC.

Many counts were recorded for this clonotype. The chain links TRBV12-3 or TRBV12-4 to TRBJ1-5; 7 nucleotides line up with TRBD1. CDR3 size: 15 residues. Losses at the gene ends were 5 bases for V and 1 base for J; bases not matched to a gene: 5. CDR3 sequence reads: CASSGARGSNQPQHF. As DNA, the CDR3 is TGTGCCAGCAGTGGCGCCAGGGGGAGCAATCAGCCCCAGCATTTT.

This clonotype was counted ten times or more. The J gene is TRBJ2-7, the V gene TRBV3-1; D remains ambiguous. The CDR3 length is 12 residues. Per germline, CDR1 LGHDT and CDR2 YNNKEL (reference sequence). Trimming stripped 5 bases from V and 6 bases from J, with 11 bases between. The CDR3 region is CASSADWGEQYF. Written as DNA, the CDR3 is TGTGCCAGCAGCGCAGACTGGGGCGAGCAGTACTTC.

The sample holds a few counts of this clonotype. The genes are TRBV10-1 and TRBJ2-7; 11 bases map to TRBD2. The V gene end was trimmed by 10 bases and the J gene end by 7 bases; junction bases not matched to a gene: 12. Germline V gene lookup returns CDR1 WNHNN and CDR2 SYGVQD (reference sequence). This CDR3 is built from 14 residues. For the CDR3, the DNA is TGCGCCAAGGGGACTAGCGGAACCCTAGGAGAGCAGTACTTC. Encoded protein: CAKGTSGTLGEQYF.

This clonotype was counted a few times. The chain has TRBV12-3 or TRBV12-4 and TRBJ1-3; TRBD1 is a possible D gene (5 bases). This CDR3 has 16 amino acids. The germline V and J ends were trimmed by 6 bases and 5 bases, with 20 bases remaining between them. Here the CDR3 reads CASSLREVYSRNTIYF. CDR3 nucleotide sequence: TGTGCCAGCAGCCTCAGGGAGGTGTATTCCAGAAACACCATATATTTT.

This clonotype has just a few counts. The chain recombines TRBV2 with TRBJ2-7; the D gene could be TRBD1 or TRBD2 (5 bases each). Germline loops: CDR1 SNHLY, CDR2 FYNNEI. The CDR3 runs to 15 residues. Trimming shortened V by 9 bases and J by 6 bases, and 24 bases separated the two germline ends. The CDR3 is CARGRSEMPGGEQYF. CDR3 bases: TGTGCCAGGGGAAGGAGTGAAATGCCTGGGGGCGAGCAGTACTTC.

The sample holds a few counts of this clonotype. V and J are TRBV10-3 and TRBJ2-1; 10 bases are shared with TRBD2. The CDR3 totals 18 residues. The V gene's germline CDR1 is ENHRY and CDR2 SYGVKD. The junction had 11 bases not matched to a gene; V was cut back by 0 bases and J by 6 bases. In DNA form, the CDR3 reads TGTGCCATCAGTGAGTCTCCATATAGCGGGAGGATCAGCAATGAGCAGTTCTTC. Translated, it gives CAISESPYSGRISNEQFF.

The table lists this clonotype with a few counts. This may be a read error, as it is one base from a much larger clone. The chain links TRBV6-1 to TRBJ2-1; TRBD2 is a possible D gene (5 bases). Germline V gene sequence: CDR1 MNHNS, CDR2 SASEGT. The V and J ends lost 6 bases and 1 base respectively, with 19 bases between them. The CDR3 runs 17 residues. The CDR3, as DNA: TGTGCCAGCAGACGACTGCTGGCGGGTGGGTCCTACAATGAGCAGTTCTTC. Translation: CASRRLLAGGSYNEQFF.

This clonotype was seen many times. The chain joins TRBV11-2 to TRBJ1-2; 7 bases are a match to TRBD1. V was pared by 5 bases and J by 3 bases, with 6 bases of the junction left unmatched. The length of the CDR3 is 14 residues. Germline CDR1 is SGHAT and CDR2 is FQNNGV. CDR3 DNA: TGTGCCAGCAGCCCCAGGACAGGTGACTATGGCTACACCTTC. Translation: CASSPRTGDYGYTF.

This clonotype was observed at least ten times. The gene calls are TRBV7-9 and TRBJ2-6; D not resolved. Between the trimmed V and J ends, which lost 5 bases and 6 bases, there was a span of 8 bases. CDR1 and CDR2 from the germline V gene are SEHNR and FQNEAQ (reference sequence). The CDR3 extends over 13 amino acids. The DNA of the CDR3 is TGTGCCAGCAGCCGGCCTGCGGCCAACGTCCTGACTTTC. Protein sequence: CASSRPAANVLTF. The variable domain in full, completed from reference TRBV7-9 and TRBJ2-6, reads DTGVSQNPRHKITKRGQNVTFRCDPISEHNRLYWYRQTLGQGPEFLTYFQNEAQLEKSRLLSDRFSAERPKGSFSTLEIQRTEQGDSAMYLCASSRPAANVLTFGAGSRLTVL.

Ten or more counts support this clonotype. V is TRBV27 and J is TRBJ2-7; D possibly uses TRBD1 or TRBD2 (5 bases each). V lost 5 bases, J lost 0 bases, and 14 bases lay in between. CDR3 length: 15 amino acids. Germline CDR1 reads MNHEY; CDR2 reads SMNVEV (reference sequence). CDR3 residues: CASSLGTVSSYEQYF. CDR3 bases: TGTGCCAGCAGTCTCGGGACCGTCAGCTCCTACGAGCAGTACTTC.

This clonotype was detected a few times. The rearrangement links TRBV29-1 to TRBJ1-6, with D possibly TRBD1 on 5 matching bases. V shed 5 bases and J shed 5 bases, with 13 bases lying between them. Germline V gene sequence: CDR1 SQVTM, CDR2 ANQGSEA. The CDR3 extends over 14 amino acids. The CDR3, as DNA: TGCAGCGTTCGTTTCCAGGGAAATAATTCACCCCTCCACTTT. Translating it yields CSVRFQGNNSPLHF.

The rearrangement links TRBV29-1 to TRBJ2-7; D gene uncertain. Germline CDR1 reads SQVTM; CDR2 reads ANQGSEA. Trimming took off 1 base at V and 2 bases at J, with 6 bases between the two ends. The length of the CDR3 is 12 residues. For the CDR3, the DNA is TGCAGCGTTGAAGTTCGGCCCTACGAGCAGTACTTC. Amino acid sequence: CSVEVRPYEQYF.

This clonotype was found many times. V usage is TRBV7-2 and J usage is TRBJ1-1; 7 nucleotides align to TRBD1. The germline CDR1 and CDR2 sequences are SGHTA and FQGNSA. The CDR3 has 12 amino acids. V trimming: 3 bases; J trimming: 7 bases; junction bases outside the gene matches: 2. CDR3 sequence: CASSFDRDEAFF. For the CDR3, the DNA is TGTGCCAGCAGCTTCGACAGGGATGAAGCTTTCTTT.

This clonotype was seen ten or more times. This chain's CDR3 is CASRGPGLSIAQHF. CDR3 nucleotide sequence: TGTGCCAGCAGAGGACCGGGTCTAAGTATAGCCCAGCATTTT. The chain has TRBV6-1 and TRBJ1-5; no firm D call. There are 14 residues in the CDR3. Germline V gives CDR1 MNHNS, CDR2 SASEGT. Trimming took 6 bases from V and 11 from J, leaving 20 bases between them.

This chain joins TRBV5-1 and TRBJ1-4, with D perhaps TRBD1 (5 bases). Trimming pared 4 bases from V and 8 bases from J, leaving 15 bases between. CDR3 length equals 14 residues. Germline values: CDR1 SGHRS, CDR2 YFSETQ. CDR3 bases: TGCGCCAGCAGCCTACGGACACGAGGGGAAAAACTGTTTTTT. Translated: CASSLRTRGEKLFF.

This clonotype was detected many times. The chain is built from TRBV7-2 and TRBJ1-1, with D hard to call. This CDR3 spans 13 amino acids. Trimming removed 5 bases at V and 2 bases at J, with 9 bases between. Looked up from germline, CDR1 is SGHTA and CDR2 is FQGNSA. The CDR3 nucleotides read TGTGCCAGCAGCCGTTCCCGAAACACTGAAGCTTTCTTT. Protein: CASSRSRNTEAFF.

This clonotype came up many times. The chain has TRBV6-1 and TRBJ2-4; 11 bases agree with TRBD2. Germline CDR1 reads MNHNS; CDR2 reads SASEGT. This CDR3 has 17 amino acids. V lost 9 bases and J lost 0; bases outside the gene matches: 10. CDR3 in amino acids: CARGTSGYPGAKNIQYF. CDR3 nucleotides: TGTGCCAGGGGGACTAGCGGATACCCCGGAGCCAAAAACATTCAGTACTTC.